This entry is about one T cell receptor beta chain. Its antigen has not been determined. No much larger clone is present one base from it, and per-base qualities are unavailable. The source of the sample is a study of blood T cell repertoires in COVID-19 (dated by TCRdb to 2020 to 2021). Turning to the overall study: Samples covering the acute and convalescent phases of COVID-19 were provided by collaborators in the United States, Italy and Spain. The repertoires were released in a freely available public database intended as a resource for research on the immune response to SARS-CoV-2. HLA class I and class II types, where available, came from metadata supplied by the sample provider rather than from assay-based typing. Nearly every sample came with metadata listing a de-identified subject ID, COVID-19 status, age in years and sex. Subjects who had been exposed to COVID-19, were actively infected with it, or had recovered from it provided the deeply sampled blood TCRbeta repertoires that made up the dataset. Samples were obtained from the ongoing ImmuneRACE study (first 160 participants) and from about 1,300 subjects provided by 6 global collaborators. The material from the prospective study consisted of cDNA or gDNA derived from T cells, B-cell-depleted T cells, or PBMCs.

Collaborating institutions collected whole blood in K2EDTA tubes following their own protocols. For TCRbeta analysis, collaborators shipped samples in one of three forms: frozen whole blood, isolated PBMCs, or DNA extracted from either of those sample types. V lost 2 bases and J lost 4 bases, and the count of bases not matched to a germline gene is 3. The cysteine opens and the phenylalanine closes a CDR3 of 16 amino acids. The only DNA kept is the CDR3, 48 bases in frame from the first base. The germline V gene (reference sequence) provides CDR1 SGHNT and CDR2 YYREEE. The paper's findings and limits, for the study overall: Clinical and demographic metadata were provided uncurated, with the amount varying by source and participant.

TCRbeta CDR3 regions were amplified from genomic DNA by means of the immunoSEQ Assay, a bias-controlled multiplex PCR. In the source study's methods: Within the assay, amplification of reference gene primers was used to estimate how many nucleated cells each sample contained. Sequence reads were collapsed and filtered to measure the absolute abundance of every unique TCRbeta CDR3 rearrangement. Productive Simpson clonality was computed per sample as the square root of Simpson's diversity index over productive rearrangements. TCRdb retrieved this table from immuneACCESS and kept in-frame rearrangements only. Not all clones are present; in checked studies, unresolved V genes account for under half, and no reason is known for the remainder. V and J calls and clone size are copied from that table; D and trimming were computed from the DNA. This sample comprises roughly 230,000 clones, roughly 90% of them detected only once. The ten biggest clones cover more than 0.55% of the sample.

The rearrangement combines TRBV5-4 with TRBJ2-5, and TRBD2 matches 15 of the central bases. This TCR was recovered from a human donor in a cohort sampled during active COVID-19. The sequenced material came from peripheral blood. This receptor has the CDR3 CASSLWTSGGAETQYF. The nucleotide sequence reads TGTGCCAGCAGCTTATGGACTAGCGGGGGGGCAGAGACCCAGTACTTC.